A selection of T cell receptor beta chains follows, all from one sample in a study of monozygotic twins with inflammatory bowel disease. TCRdb re-called the 5' RACE reads and gives one entry per CDR3 protein, without DNA. The sample has more than 100,000 distinct CDR3 sequences. The sequencing input was blood. These receptors were obtained from a human donor with ulcerative colitis or Crohn's disease, or a healthy co-twin of an affected twin (not recorded which). Each CDR3 is given with its conserved first and last residue. Fields, in order: V gene, J gene, CDR3 protein.

>TRBV5-4|TRBJ2-6
CASSSPTGDSGANVLTF
>TRBV30|TRBJ2-1
CAWSEGLAGGQDEQFF
>TRBV7-2|TRBJ2-7
CASSLTREQYF
>TRBV5-1|TRBJ2-6
CASSGRVSGANVLTF
>TRBV10-3|TRBJ2-2
CAISTDRGRLFF
>TRBV11-2|TRBJ2-3
CASSLGISDTQYF
>TRBV6-5|TRBJ2-3
CASGYSGGDTQYF
>TRBV12-3/TRBV12-4|TRBJ2-7
CASRMTGGKPSYEQYF
>TRBV7-2|TRBJ2-7
CASSLYYGRENEQYF
>TRBV11-1|TRBJ2-7
CASSLLGSSTGYEQYF
>TRBV29-1|TRBJ1-1
CSVADRGYMNTEAFF
>TRBV5-6|TRBJ2-4
CASSFGGRRNIQYF
>TRBV21-1|TRBJ2-2
CASSNRTAGELFF
>TRBV6-1|TRBJ1-2
CASSEANRGSYGYTF
>TRBV30|TRBJ2-1
CAWRPHSYNEQFF
>TRBV7-2|TRBJ2-5
CASSFDYGGRGTQYF
>TRBV28|TRBJ2-5
CASMVSGSWGGETQYF
>TRBV12-3/TRBV12-4|TRBJ1-6
CASANRGRDNSPLHF
>TRBV29-1|TRBJ1-4
CSVMTGEDEKLFF
>TRBV4-3|TRBJ2-7
CASSQAWDSGYEQYF
>TRBV6-1|TRBJ2-4
CASWELYIQYF
>TRBV24-1|TRBJ2-5
CATSDLQQGARETQYF
>TRBV7-2|TRBJ2-3
CASSLVGATTDTQYF
>TRBV25-1|TRBJ2-6
CASTFGFGANVLTF
>TRBV20-1|TRBJ2-5
CSPPSGELNTQETQYF
>TRBV15|TRBJ2-5
CATSRGTGGFEETQYF
>TRBV7-2|TRBJ2-2
CASSHGIGGSFAGELFF
>TRBV7-8|TRBJ2-2
CASSLVRDTGELFF
>TRBV12-3/TRBV12-4|TRBJ2-7
CASSFRWTNEQYF
>TRBV12-3/TRBV12-4|TRBJ2-1
CASRRLAGTYNEQFF
>TRBV5-1|TRBJ2-4
CASSQQAGGLGNIQYF
>TRBV12-3/TRBV12-4|TRBJ1-5
CASRHTDSNQPQHF
>TRBV28|TRBJ2-7
CASSLSTGEVHRDRYEQYF
>TRBV28|TRBJ1-1
CASSRLREAFF
>TRBV7-9|TRBJ2-2
CAEGFTGELFF